This passage covers 32 T cell receptor beta chains from one sample sequenced in a study of shared clonotypes between healthy human individuals. Profiled with immunoSEQ multiplex PCR; TCRdb holds only in-frame clones, not every one. The sample records 2.5 million or so clones, 90% to 95% being singletons. The sequencing sample was made of naive CD4+ T cells sorted from blood. Subset meaning: CD45RA+ positively selected. The origin of the receptors is a man between 18 and 29 years old in good health.

The chain uses TRBV7-2 and TRBJ1-1; unclear D gene. This CDR3 is 13 amino acids long. Germline CDR1 SGHTA, CDR2 FQGNSA. Trimming stripped 5 bases from V and 3 bases from J, with 10 bases between. The chain's CDR3 is CASSMTRYTEAFF. The DNA of the CDR3 is TGTGCCAGCAGCATGACTCGATACACTGAAGCTTTCTTT.

The chain combines TRBV7-8 with TRBJ1-6; unclear D gene. With 5 bases removed from V and 7 bases from J, the gap between germline ends came to 15 bases. Germline V gene lookup returns CDR1 SGHVS and CDR2 FQNEAQ. The CDR3 consists of 15 residues. CDR3 sequence reads: CASSVIRTGNSPLHF. The CDR3 coding sequence is TGTGCCAGCAGCGTCATAAGGACGGGGAATTCACCCCTCCACTTT.

The chain employs TRBV6-4 and TRBJ1-5; TRBD1 aligns across 8 bases. This CDR3 comprises 14 residues. Germline V gives CDR1 MRHNA, CDR2 SNTAGT. J gave up 6 bases and V 5 bases, and 6 bases lay outside the gene matches. The CDR3 loop reads CASSQQGGGQPQHF. The CDR3 nucleotides are TGTGCCAGCAGTCAACAGGGGGGTGGTCAGCCCCAGCATTTT.

The CDR3 spells CASSTLRAGGSYNEQFF. The CDR3 DNA is TGTGCCAGCAGCACCCTCCGGGCAGGGGGATCCTACAATGAGCAGTTCTTC. The V call is TRBV7-8, the J call TRBJ2-1; 7 bases match TRBD1. The length of the CDR3 is 17 residues. Per the germline V gene, CDR1 is SGHVS and CDR2 is FQNEAQ. J was trimmed by 1 base and V by 5 bases; bases with no gene match: 11.

V and J are TRBV27 and TRBJ2-1; weak D call: TRBD1 (6 bases). Per germline, CDR1 MNHEY and CDR2 SMNVEV (reference sequence). Deletions cut 5 bases from V and 9 bases from J, with 8 bases between. CDR3 length: 11 residues. As DNA, the CDR3 is TGTGCCAGCAGTGGGGGCGGTGAGCAGTTCTTC. Translation gives CASSGGGEQFF.

The table lists this clone with a count of one. V gene TRBV6-1 combines with J gene TRBJ2-1; D is possibly TRBD1 or TRBD2 (5 bases each). The CDR3 runs 14 residues. Germline assignment: CDR1 MNHNS and CDR2 SASEGT. V was shortened by 6 bases and J by 9 bases, with 18 bases between the two germline ends. As DNA, the CDR3 is TGTGCCAGCAGCCAAACGTGGGGGTTTTTTGAGCAGTTCTTC. Translated, it gives CASSQTWGFFEQFF.

The chain has TRBV6-6 and TRBJ2-1; TRBD2 matches at 10 bases. J gave up 6 bases and V 2 bases, and 7 bases lay outside the gene matches. CDR1 MNHNY and CDR2 SVGAGI come from the germline V gene (reference sequence). The CDR3 sequence is 16 residues long. This CDR3 reads CASSYPGTSVGNEQFF. For the CDR3, the DNA is TGTGCCAGCAGTTACCCCGGGACTAGCGTGGGCAATGAGCAGTTCTTC.

About this clone itself: The germline gene is not matched at one end of the junction; a read error may be the cause. J is TRBJ1-3 and V is TRBV11-2; unclear D gene. The V gene's germline CDR1 is SGHAT and CDR2 FQNNGV. The CDR3 extends over 12 amino acids. The CDR3 nucleotides are TGTGCCAGCAGCTTGTCTGAAAACACCATATATTTT. This translates into CASSLSENTIYF.

This sequence joins TRBV18 and TRBJ1-3; TRBD1 matches 7 bases. The CDR3 totals 15 residues. The germline gives CDR1 KGHSH, CDR2 LQKENI. With 3 bases clipped from V and 3 bases from J, the junction kept 5 bases outside the gene matches. Here the CDR3 DNA reads TGTGCCAGCTCACCTGACAGGGATATTGGAAACACCATATATTTT. As protein: CASSPDRDIGNTIYF.

This clone was observed a few times. The chain combines TRBV25-1 with TRBJ1-4; D remains unclear. This CDR3 is 13 amino acids long. V was trimmed by 3 bases and J by 11 bases, leaving 13 bases between them. Per germline, CDR1 MGHDK and CDR2 SYGVNS. In DNA, the CDR3 is TGTGCCAGCAGTGACCGTGGGGTGGGGAAACTGTTTTTT. It codes for CASSDRGVGKLFF.

V usage is TRBV27 and J usage is TRBJ2-7; perhaps TRBD2 as D (5 bases). The CDR3 is made up of 14 amino acids. V lost 8 bases and J 0 bases, leaving 14 bases between the germline ends. Germline V lookup: CDR1 MNHEY, CDR2 SMNVEV (reference sequence). As DNA, the CDR3 is TGTGCCAGCCGGCCGCTAGCTGCCTCCTACGAGCAGTACTTC. Amino acids: CASRPLAASYEQYF.

This chain joins TRBV5-1 and TRBJ1-2; the D gene is possibly TRBD1 (6 bases). This CDR3 has 18 amino acids. Germline V gene data show CDR1 as SGHRS and CDR2 as YFSETQ. The ends were cut back, 1 base at V and 3 bases at J, with 22 bases in the middle. The CDR3 DNA follows: TGCGCCAGCAGCTTGTACCCCGCCGCGGGGGCGCAATACTATGGCTACACCTTC. Translating it yields CASSLYPAAGAQYYGYTF.

This clone was observed a handful of times. The chain joins TRBV30 to TRBJ1-2, with D uncertain. CDR1 and CDR2 from the germline V gene are GTSNPN and SVGIG (reference sequence). The CDR3 runs to 14 residues. The germline V and J ends were trimmed by 3 bases and 3 bases, with 14 bases remaining between them. This chain's CDR3 is CAWRRAATHYGYTF. DNA for the CDR3: TGTGCCTGGAGGAGGGCGGCCACCCACTATGGCTACACCTTC.

On this clone: This specimen includes other DNA sequences encoding the same CDR3. This sequence joins TRBV6-5 and TRBJ1-1, with D tentatively TRBD1 (5 bases). The CDR3 loop spans 13 amino acids. Germline loops: CDR1 MNHEY, CDR2 SVGAGI. The V end lost 5 bases, the J end lost 1 base, and 8 bases lay between the germline ends. The CDR3 region has the DNA TGTGCCAGCAGTAGAACAGGGAACACTGAAGCTTTCTTT. It yields the protein CASSRTGNTEAFF.

The chain employs TRBV19 and TRBJ2-2; 14 positions agree with TRBD2. Germline loops: CDR1 LNHDA, CDR2 SQIVND (reference sequence). The CDR3 extends over 16 amino acids. Losses at the gene ends were 4 bases for V and 6 bases for J; bases not matched to a gene: 4. CDR3 in DNA: TGTGCCAGTAGTACCCGACTAGCGGGGGGGCCCGGGGAGCTGTTTTTT. This codes for CASSTRLAGGPGELFF.

This clone was seen only once. The genes are TRBV5-1 and TRBJ2-6; the D gene is possibly TRBD2 (6 bases). The CDR3 is made up of 15 amino acids. Trimming pared 2 bases from V and 4 bases from J, leaving 10 bases between. CDR1 SGHRS and CDR2 YFSETQ come from the germline V gene. CDR3 residues: CASSFSGDGANVLTF. CDR3 bases: TGCGCCAGCAGCTTCTCGGGGGACGGGGCCAACGTCCTGACTTTC.

The chain has TRBV5-6 and TRBJ2-1; D gene uncertain. In germline, CDR1 is SGHDT, CDR2 YYEEEE. V was shortened by 1 base and J by 8 bases, with 10 bases between the two germline ends. This CDR3 contains 13 residues. For the CDR3, the DNA is TGTGCCAGCAGCTTGTACAGTCTGGATGAGCAGTTCTTC. Encoded protein: CASSLYSLDEQFF.

This clone was observed a handful of times. The chain joins TRBV14 to TRBJ1-6; maybe TRBD1 (5 bases). V gave up 7 bases and J gave up 7 bases, with 20 bases separating them. This CDR3 region has 16 residues. Per the germline V gene, CDR1 is SGHDN and CDR2 is FVKESK. In DNA, the CDR3 is TGTGCCAGCACAAGCGCGGGGGTGGTCCCCAATTCACCCCTCCACTTT. Its translation is CASTSAGVVPNSPLHF.

A note on this clone: Other DNA sequences from this sample encode an identical CDR3 as well. The genes are TRBV5-1 and TRBJ1-3; tentative D call: TRBD1 (5 bases). This CDR3 has 16 amino acids. V was trimmed by 0 bases and J by 0 bases, leaving 10 bases between them. The germline CDR1 and CDR2 sequences are SGHRS and YFSETQ. The CDR3 loop reads CASSLAGGGSGNTIYF. In nucleotides, the CDR3 is TGCGCCAGCAGCTTGGCCGGCGGGGGCTCTGGAAACACCATATATTTT.

The rearrangement links TRBV7-8 to TRBJ2-2, with 8 positions matching TRBD1. The CDR3 loop spans 14 amino acids. Looked up from germline, CDR1 is SGHVS and CDR2 is FQNEAQ. After removal of 8 bases from V and 4 bases from J, the junction contained 6 bases not matched to a gene. DNA for the CDR3: TGTGCCAGCGTCCGGACAGGGTTCACCGGGGAGCTGTTTTTT. Protein sequence: CASVRTGFTGELFF.

The V gene is TRBV2, the J gene TRBJ2-3; 8 bases agree with TRBD2. Germline loops: CDR1 SNHLY, CDR2 FYNNEI. The J segment lost 4 bases and the V segment lost 4 bases, leaving 7 bases of the junction unmatched. This CDR3 comprises 15 residues. CDR3 loop: CASSAAGARADTQYF. For the CDR3, the DNA is TGTGCCAGCAGTGCAGCGGGGGCGAGAGCAGATACGCAGTATTTT.

This chain uses TRBV18 with TRBJ2-3; D remains ambiguous. Germline V gene data show CDR1 as KGHSH and CDR2 as LQKENI. The CDR3 is 14 residues long. V was pared by 0 bases and J by 2 bases, with 6 bases between. The CDR3 DNA reads TGTGCCAGCTCACCACCACTGCTCACAGATACGCAGTATTTT. As protein: CASSPPLLTDTQYF.

This clone was counted only a few times. The rearrangement links TRBV29-1 to TRBJ2-2; perhaps D is TRBD1 or TRBD2 (5 bases each). The germline V gene has CDR1 SQVTM and CDR2 ANQGSEA. Trimming shortened V by 7 bases and J by 4 bases, and 13 bases separated the two germline ends. The CDR3 has 13 amino acids. The CDR3 here is CSGGWDGTGELFF. CDR3 sequence (DNA): TGCAGCGGTGGATGGGACGGCACCGGGGAGCTGTTTTTT.

As regards this clone: This specimen includes other DNA sequences encoding the same CDR3. This chain connects TRBV9 to TRBJ1-2, with a weak D call TRBD1 (6 bases). Looked up from germline, CDR1 is SGDLS and CDR2 is YYNGEE. V was clipped by 3 bases and J by 4 bases, with 10 bases between them. The CDR3 covers 13 residues. The CDR3 DNA follows: TGTGCCAGCAGCGCCACAGGGAGCTATGGCTACACCTTC. Encoded protein: CASSATGSYGYTF.

V is TRBV11-2 and J is TRBJ2-5, with a possible D match to TRBD2 (5 bases). Trimming cost V 5 bases and J 7 bases, with 5 bases left between them. This CDR3 contains 10 residues. Germline V lookup: CDR1 SGHAT, CDR2 FQNNGV. CDR3 loop: CASSGGTQYF. The CDR3 DNA reads as TGTGCCAGCAGCGGAGGGACCCAGTACTTC.

The V call is TRBV6-5, the J call TRBJ2-7; D is perhaps TRBD1 (6 bases). Trimming removed 5 bases at V and 2 bases at J, with 16 bases between. From germline, CDR1 is MNHEY and CDR2 SVGAGI. The CDR3 is made up of 15 amino acids. CDR3 DNA: TGTGCCAGCAGTCCCACGGACAGACCCCCCTACGAGCAGTACTTC. Amino acids: CASSPTDRPPYEQYF.

Notes on this clone: The same CDR3 also results from other DNA sequences found in this sample. The rearrangement links TRBV18 to TRBJ2-5, with D possibly TRBD2 on 5 matching bases. V lost 2 bases to trimming and J lost 1 base, with 8 bases between them. Germline lookup yields CDR1 KGHSH and CDR2 LQKENI. CDR3 size: 14 residues. The CDR3 sequence is CASSPVLAQETQYF. The CDR3 bases are TGTGCCAGCTCACCAGTGCTAGCCCAAGAGACCCAGTACTTC.

This chain uses TRBV18 with TRBJ2-5; 7 bases are a match to TRBD2. The trim removed 8 bases at V and 4 bases at J, leaving 16 bases unmatched. The CDR3 is 16 residues long. Germline CDR1 and CDR2: KGHSH and LQKENI. CDR3 region: CASRLSGGSRLETQYF. CDR3 DNA sequence: TGTGCCAGCCGCCTTAGTGGCGGGAGCCGGTTAGAGACCCAGTACTTC.

V is TRBV7-9 and J is TRBJ1-1; D gene uncertain. CDR1 and CDR2 from the germline V gene are SEHNR and FQNEAQ (reference sequence). CDR3 length: 15 amino acids. Trimming removed 5 bases at V and 5 bases at J, with 18 bases between. The CDR3 protein is CASSPHYTTQTEAFF. The CDR3 DNA is TGTGCCAGCAGCCCTCATTATACTACTCAGACTGAAGCTTTCTTT.

J is TRBJ1-5 and V is TRBV7-2, with 8 bases aligning to TRBD1. With V trimmed by 5 bases and J by 2 bases, 5 bases remained unmatched. CDR3 length: 15 amino acids. CDR1 SGHTA and CDR2 FQGNSA come from the germline V gene. The CDR3 spells CASSPGTGGNQPQHF. CDR3 coding DNA: TGTGCCAGCAGCCCTGGGACAGGCGGCAATCAGCCCCAGCATTTT.

This chain links TRBV5-1 with TRBJ2-5, with D uncertain. The CDR3 runs to 12 residues. Trimming pared 0 bases from V and 4 bases from J, leaving 4 bases between. Germline V CDR1 and CDR2: SGHRS, YFSETQ. The CDR3 nucleotides read TGCGCCAGCAGCTTGGTCCCAGAGACCCAGTACTTC. Encoded protein: CASSLVPETQYF.

This clone is a singleton in its sample. Other DNA sequences in this specimen translate into the identical CDR3. The chain uses TRBV5-1 and TRBJ2-7; 8 bases line up with TRBD1. V lost 0 bases, J lost 3 bases, and 2 bases stayed unmatched. The V gene's germline CDR1 is SGHRS and CDR2 YFSETQ. This CDR3 is built from 14 residues. The CDR3 DNA reads as TGCGCCAGCAGCTTGGAGGGGACAGGCTACGAGCAGTACTTC. This gives the protein CASSLEGTGYEQYF.